This entry lists 24 T cell receptor beta chains sequenced from one sample in a study of vaccination effects on CD4 cells after COVID-19. The data were produced by immunoSEQ multiplex PCR, yet TCRdb's version contains in-frame clones alone and is incomplete. The table records 20,000 or so clones, approximately 74% of them present only once. These TCRs' antigens remain unknown. Sequencing followed a ViraFEST assay step that expanded antigen-specific CD4+ T cells with viral peptide pools. Following an approximately 10-day culture, CD4+ T cells were purified. A positive SARS-CoV-2 PCR test fell between March and December 2020. The input for sequencing was CD4+ T cells from PBMCs cultured with SARS-CoV-2 spike peptides, taken before COVID-19 vaccination. The receptors originated from a human donor who had a prior SARS-CoV-2 infection.

This rearrangement joins TRBV27 to TRBJ2-4; D not resolved. The V and J ends lost 4 bases and 0 bases respectively, with 10 bases between them. The CDR3 totals 15 residues. In germline, CDR1 is MNHEY, CDR2 SMNVEV (reference sequence). This CDR3 reads CASSSGILAKNIQYF. As DNA, the CDR3 is TGTGCCAGCAGTTCTGGGATCTTAGCCAAAAACATTCAGTACTTC.

This chain joins TRBV5-5 and TRBJ2-1; D possibly corresponds to TRBD1 (5 bases). This CDR3 has 14 amino acids. V lost 0 bases, J lost 9 bases, and 13 bases lay in between. Per the germline V gene, CDR1 is SGHKS and CDR2 is YYEKEE (reference sequence). CDR3 protein: CASSLVGPDSEQFF. In nucleotides, the CDR3 is TGTGCCAGCAGCTTGGTGGGCCCTGACAGTGAGCAGTTCTTC.

This clone is large (0.1 to 1%). The V gene is TRBV3-1 (or the pseudogene TRBV3-2), the J gene TRBJ2-5, with 12 nucleotides matching TRBD2. J was trimmed by 4 bases and V by 4 bases; bases with no gene match: 4. Germline lookup yields CDR1 LGHDT and CDR2 YNNKEL (reference sequence). The CDR3 extends over 15 amino acids. The CDR3 DNA is TGTGCCAGCAGCCGCCTAGCGGGGGGGGGAGAGACCCAGTACTTC. Translated: CASSRLAGGGETQYF.

The genes are TRBV19 and TRBJ2-7; the D gene is possibly TRBD2 (7 bases). Trimming removed 3 bases at V and 3 bases at J, with 15 bases between. Germline V gives CDR1 LNHDA, CDR2 SQIVND (reference sequence). The CDR3 runs to 15 residues. The CDR3 DNA sequence: TGTGCCAGTAGTATCGAGGGAGGGGGGTACTACGAGCAGTACTTC. Translating it yields CASSIEGGGYYEQYF.

The chain recombines TRBV6-5 with TRBJ2-1; TRBD2 agrees at 9 bases. The V and J ends lost 7 bases and 11 bases, in that order; junction bases with no gene match: 9. Per germline, CDR1 MNHEY and CDR2 SVGAGI. The CDR3 is 13 residues long. The DNA of the CDR3 is TGTGCCAGCAAGCCTAGCGGGGAGTTTAAGCAGTTCTTC. It codes for CASKPSGEFKQFF.

The rearrangement links TRBV28 to TRBJ2-5, with D perhaps TRBD2 (5 bases). Deletions cut 6 bases from V and 4 bases from J, with 15 bases between. The CDR3 spans 14 residues. Germline CDR1 MDHEN, CDR2 SYDVKM. CDR3 coding DNA: TGTGCCAGCAGACCATTCGGGGTTGGAGAGACCCAGTACTTC. Translated, it gives CASRPFGVGETQYF.

The chain carries TRBV6-6 and TRBJ1-4; D is unresolved. Deletions cut 0 bases from V and 5 bases from J, with 1 base between. Germline V CDR1 and CDR2: MNHNY, SVGAGI (reference sequence). The CDR3 consists of 12 residues. CDR3 region: CASSYSNEKLFF. DNA for the CDR3: TGTGCCAGCAGTTACTCGAATGAAAAACTGTTTTTT.

The chain combines TRBV5-6 with TRBJ1-4, with D perhaps matching TRBD1 (5 bases). Trimming cost V 4 bases and J 7 bases, with 17 bases left between them. CDR3 length equals 15 residues. CDR1 and CDR2 (germline): SGHDT, YYEEEE. Written as DNA, the CDR3 is TGTGCCAGCAGCCTCCCGGAGGGGATGGGTGAAAAACTGTTTTTT. This gives the protein CASSLPEGMGEKLFF.

This rearrangement joins TRBV24-1 to TRBJ2-1; D remains unclear. The CDR3 is 13 amino acids. Trimming removed 3 bases at V and 5 bases at J, with 7 bases between. The germline gives CDR1 KGHDR, CDR2 SFDVKD. CDR3 bases: TGTGCCACCAGTGATCCCAGACACAATGAGCAGTTCTTC. This codes for CATSDPRHNEQFF.

CDR3 amino acids: CAWSVFRLRYGYTF. CDR3 nucleotides: TGTGCCTGGAGTGTATTCCGGTTGCGCTATGGCTACACCTTC. V gene TRBV30 combines with J gene TRBJ1-2; D not certain. The CDR3 is 14 residues long. Between the trimmed V and J ends, which lost 0 bases and 4 bases, there was a span of 12 bases. Per the germline V gene, CDR1 is GTSNPN and CDR2 is SVGIG (reference sequence).

The V call is TRBV10-3, the J call TRBJ2-2; TRBD1 matches 7 bases. Unmatched junction bases numbered 9, after V lost 9 bases and J lost 5 bases. CDR1 and CDR2 (germline): ENHRY, SYGVKD. The CDR3 is 14 residues long. The chain's CDR3 is CAISEDRLTGELFF. The CDR3 bases are TGTGCCATAAGCGAGGACAGGCTGACCGGGGAGCTGTTTTTT.

The chain uses TRBV5-1 and TRBJ2-1, with TRBD1 matching over 8 bases. The trim removed 0 bases at V and 4 bases at J, leaving 0 bases unmatched. This CDR3 contains 14 residues. The germline CDR1 and CDR2 sequences are SGHRS and YFSETQ. As DNA, the CDR3 is TGCGCCAGCAGCTTGGGGGACAGGTACAATGAGCAGTTCTTC. It is translated as CASSLGDRYNEQFF.

The V and J genes are TRBV5-4 and TRBJ2-1; 11 bases agree with TRBD2. Losses at the gene ends were 3 bases for V and 9 bases for J; bases not matched to a gene: 5. The CDR3 has 14 amino acids. Germline V CDR1 and CDR2: SGHNT, YYREEE (reference sequence). The CDR3 DNA sequence: TGTGCCAGCAGCTCGGGTCTAGCGGGAGGTGAGCAGTTCTTC. It codes for CASSSGLAGGEQFF.

This rearrangement joins TRBV7-9 to TRBJ1-5; D remains unclear. Germline V gene lookup returns CDR1 SEHNR and CDR2 FQNEAQ (reference sequence). Trimming pared 8 bases from V and 2 bases from J, leaving 10 bases between. This CDR3 has 13 residues. The CDR3 bases are TGTGCCAGCTCCCTAAGTGGCAATCAGCCCCAGCATTTT. It encodes CASSLSGNQPQHF.

This chain joins TRBV3-1 (or the pseudogene TRBV3-2) and TRBJ2-1, with 7 positions matching TRBD1. V lost 2 bases to trimming and J lost 12 bases; unmatched junction nucleotides: 16. The germline gives CDR1 LGHDT, CDR2 YNNKEL (reference sequence). This CDR3 comprises 16 residues. CDR3 residues: CASSQPHPGQSFGQFF. CDR3 DNA sequence: TGTGCCAGCAGCCAACCACACCCGGGACAGTCATTCGGGCAGTTCTTC.

A single count supports this clone. The chain recombines TRBV27 with TRBJ2-7; D is unresolved. This CDR3 region has 13 residues. In germline, CDR1 is MNHEY, CDR2 SMNVEV (reference sequence). Trimming removed 6 bases at V and 1 base at J, with 10 bases between. The CDR3: CASRSSASYEQYF. CDR3 DNA: TGTGCCAGCAGGAGTTCGGCATCCTACGAGCAGTACTTC.

This chain links TRBV2 with TRBJ2-7, with D perhaps matching TRBD2 (6 bases). V was shortened by 1 base and J by 2 bases, with 12 bases between the two germline ends. The CDR3 sequence is 15 residues long. The germline V gene encodes CDR1 SNHLY and CDR2 FYNNEI. CDR3 DNA: TGTGCCAGCAGTGAAGGACCCGGGAGTACCTACGAGCAGTACTTC. Its protein is CASSEGPGSTYEQYF.

The V and J genes are TRBV7-2 and TRBJ2-1, with 9 positions matching TRBD2. The CDR3 contains 17 residues. J lost 6 bases, V lost 0 bases, and 9 bases had no gene match. Germline loops: CDR1 SGHTA, CDR2 FQGNSA. CDR3 protein: CASSLAFSAGGLNEQFF. CDR3 coding DNA: TGTGCCAGCAGCTTAGCTTTTTCGGCGGGGGGGCTCAATGAGCAGTTCTTC.

The chain joins TRBV2 to TRBJ2-7, with D perhaps matching TRBD2 (5 bases). The V end was cut by 2 bases, the J end by 5 bases, with 10 bases between. CDR3 length: 13 residues. Per germline, CDR1 SNHLY and CDR2 FYNNEI. The CDR3 loop is CASSEPGSHEQYF. Written as DNA, the CDR3 is TGTGCCAGCAGTGAACCGGGGAGCCACGAGCAGTACTTC. Combining the CDR3 with reference TRBV2 and TRBJ2-7 gives the whole variable domain EPEVTQTPSHQVTQMGQEVILRCVPISNHLYFYWYRQILGQKVEFLVSFYNNEISEKSEIFDDQFSVERPDGSNFTLKIRSTKLEDSAMYFCASSEPGSHEQYFGPGTRLTVT.

The chain links TRBV3-1 (or the pseudogene TRBV3-2) to TRBJ1-2; D not certain. Per germline, CDR1 LGHDT and CDR2 YNNKEL (reference sequence). The CDR3 is 12 amino acids. With 5 bases removed from V and 6 bases from J, the gap between germline ends came to 10 bases. The CDR3: CASSRRRDGYTF. In nucleotides, the CDR3 is TGTGCCAGCAGCAGACGGAGGGATGGCTACACCTTC.

The J gene is TRBJ1-5, the V gene TRBV6-1; the D gene is possibly TRBD1 (6 bases). V lost 5 bases, J lost 1 base, and 12 bases lay in between. This CDR3 region has 15 residues. Per germline, CDR1 MNHNS and CDR2 SASEGT. CDR3 sequence reads: CASSIDRRSNQPQHF. CDR3 sequence (DNA): TGTGCCAGCAGTATAGACAGGAGAAGCAATCAGCCCCAGCATTTT.

The chain couples TRBV6-4 to TRBJ2-2; a weak D match, TRBD1 (5 bases). CDR3 length: 14 residues. Per germline, CDR1 MRHNA and CDR2 SNTAGT. The V end lost 5 bases, the J end lost 4 bases, and 11 bases lay between the germline ends. The CDR3 DNA follows: TGTGCCAGCAGTCGACAGCTAGGCACCGGGGAGCTGTTTTTT. It encodes CASSRQLGTGELFF.

The V call is TRBV10-1, the J call TRBJ1-1; D call uncertain. CDR3 length: 15 amino acids. The germline V gene has CDR1 WNHNN and CDR2 SYGVQD (reference sequence). Deletions cut 7 bases from V and 1 base from J, with 16 bases between. CDR3 in DNA: TGCGCCAGCACGTGGTCCGCGGAACCGAACACTGAAGCTTTCTTT. Protein sequence: CASTWSAEPNTEAFF.

The chain carries TRBV19 and TRBJ2-7; D may be TRBD1 (6 bases). Per the germline V gene, CDR1 is LNHDA and CDR2 is SQIVND (reference sequence). There are 14 residues in the CDR3. The V gene lost 5 bases and the J gene lost 2 bases, with 13 bases spanning the gap. The CDR3 protein is CASSFRTETYEQYF. CDR3 in DNA: TGTGCCAGTAGTTTCCGGACAGAGACCTACGAGCAGTACTTC.